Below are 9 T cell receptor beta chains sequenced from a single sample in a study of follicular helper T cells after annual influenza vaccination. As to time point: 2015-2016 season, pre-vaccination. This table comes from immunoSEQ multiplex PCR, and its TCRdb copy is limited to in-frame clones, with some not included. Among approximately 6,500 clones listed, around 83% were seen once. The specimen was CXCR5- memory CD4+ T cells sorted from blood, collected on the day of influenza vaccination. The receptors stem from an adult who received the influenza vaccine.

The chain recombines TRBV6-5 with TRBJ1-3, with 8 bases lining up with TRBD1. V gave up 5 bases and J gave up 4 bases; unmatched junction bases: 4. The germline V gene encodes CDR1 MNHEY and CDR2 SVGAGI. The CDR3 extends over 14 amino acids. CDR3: CASSRTGIGNTIYF. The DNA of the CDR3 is TGTGCCAGCAGTAGGACAGGGATCGGAAACACCATATATTTT.

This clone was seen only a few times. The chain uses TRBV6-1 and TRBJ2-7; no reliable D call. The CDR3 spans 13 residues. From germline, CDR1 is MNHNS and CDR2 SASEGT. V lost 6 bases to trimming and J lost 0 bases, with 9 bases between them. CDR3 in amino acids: CASRRQISYEQYF. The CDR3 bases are TGTGCCAGCAGGCGACAAATCTCCTACGAGCAGTACTTC.

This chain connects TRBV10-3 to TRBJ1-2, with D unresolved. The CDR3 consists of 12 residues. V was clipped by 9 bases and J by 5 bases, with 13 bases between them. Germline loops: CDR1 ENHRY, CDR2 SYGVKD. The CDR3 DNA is TGTGCCATAGGAACAAGTGGTTATGGCTACACCTTC. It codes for CAIGTSGYGYTF.

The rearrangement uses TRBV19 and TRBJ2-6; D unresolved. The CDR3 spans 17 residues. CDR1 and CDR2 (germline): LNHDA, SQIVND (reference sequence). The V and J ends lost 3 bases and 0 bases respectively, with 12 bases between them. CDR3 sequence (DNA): TGTGCCAGTAGTATCACGCGGCAGATCTCTGGGGCCAACGTCCTGACTTTC. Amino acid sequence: CASSITRQISGANVLTF.

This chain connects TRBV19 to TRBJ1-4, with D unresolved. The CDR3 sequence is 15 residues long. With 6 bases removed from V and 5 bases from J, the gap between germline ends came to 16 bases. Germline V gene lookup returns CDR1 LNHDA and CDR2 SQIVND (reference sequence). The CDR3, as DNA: TGTGCCAGTAGCCTCGATGGACCGATCAATGAAAAACTGTTTTTT. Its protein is CASSLDGPINEKLFF.

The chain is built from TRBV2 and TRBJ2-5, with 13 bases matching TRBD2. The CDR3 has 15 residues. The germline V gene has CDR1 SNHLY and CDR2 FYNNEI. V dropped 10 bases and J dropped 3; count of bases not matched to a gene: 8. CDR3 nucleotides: TGTGCCACCTCGACCGGGACTAGCGGGGAAGAGACCCAGTACTTC. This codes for CATSTGTSGEETQYF.

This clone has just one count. The CDR3 sequence is CATPRIGSSPLHF. CDR3 DNA sequence: TGTGCCACCCCGAGGATAGGGAGTTCACCCCTCCACTTT. The V and J genes are TRBV19 and TRBJ1-6; D uncertain. Trimming cost V 10 bases and J 9 bases, with 16 bases left between them. The CDR3 extends over 13 amino acids. The germline gives CDR1 LNHDA, CDR2 SQIVND (reference sequence).

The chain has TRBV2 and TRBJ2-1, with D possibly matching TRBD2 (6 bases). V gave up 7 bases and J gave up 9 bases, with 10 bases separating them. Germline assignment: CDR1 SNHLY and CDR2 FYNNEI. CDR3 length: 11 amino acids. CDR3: CASTPGGEQFF. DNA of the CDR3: TGTGCCAGCACCCCCGGGGGTGAGCAGTTCTTC.

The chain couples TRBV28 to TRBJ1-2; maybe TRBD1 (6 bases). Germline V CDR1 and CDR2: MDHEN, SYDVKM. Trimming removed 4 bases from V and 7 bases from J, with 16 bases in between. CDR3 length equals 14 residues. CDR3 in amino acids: CASSYHDRLGGYTF. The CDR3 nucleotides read TGTGCCAGCAGTTACCATGACAGGCTAGGTGGCTACACCTTC.